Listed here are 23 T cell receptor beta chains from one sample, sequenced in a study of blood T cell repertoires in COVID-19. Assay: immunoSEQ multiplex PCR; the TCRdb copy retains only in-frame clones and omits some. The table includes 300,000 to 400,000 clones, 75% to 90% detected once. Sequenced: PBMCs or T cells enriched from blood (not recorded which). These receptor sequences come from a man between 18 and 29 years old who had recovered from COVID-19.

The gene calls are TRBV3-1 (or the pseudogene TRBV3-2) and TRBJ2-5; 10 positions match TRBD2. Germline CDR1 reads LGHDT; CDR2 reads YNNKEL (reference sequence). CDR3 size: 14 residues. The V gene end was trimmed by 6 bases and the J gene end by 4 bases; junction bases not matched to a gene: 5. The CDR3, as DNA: TGTGCCAGCAGTCGAGCGGGGGGGCGAGAGACCCAGTACTTC. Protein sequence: CASSRAGGRETQYF.

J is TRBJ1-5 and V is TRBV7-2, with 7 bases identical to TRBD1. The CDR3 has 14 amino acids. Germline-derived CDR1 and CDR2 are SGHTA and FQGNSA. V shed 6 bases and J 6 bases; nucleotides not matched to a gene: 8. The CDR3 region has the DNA TGTGCCAGCAGTCTTGACAGGGTGGGTCAGCCCCAGCATTTT. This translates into CASSLDRVGQPQHF.

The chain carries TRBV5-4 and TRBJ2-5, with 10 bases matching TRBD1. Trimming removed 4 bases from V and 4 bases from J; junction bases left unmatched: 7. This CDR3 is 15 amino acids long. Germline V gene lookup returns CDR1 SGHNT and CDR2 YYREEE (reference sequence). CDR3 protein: CASSPGTGAGETQYF. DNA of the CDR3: TGTGCCAGCAGCCCGGGGACAGGGGCAGGAGAGACCCAGTACTTC.

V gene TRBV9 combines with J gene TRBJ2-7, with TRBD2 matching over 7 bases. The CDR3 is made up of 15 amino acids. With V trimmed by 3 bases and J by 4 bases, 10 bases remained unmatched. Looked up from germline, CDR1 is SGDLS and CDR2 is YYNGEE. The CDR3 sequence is CASSGGGLDRYEQYF. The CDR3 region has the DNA TGTGCCAGCAGCGGTGGCGGACTAGATAGGTACGAGCAGTACTTC.

CDR3 sequence reads: CATSDRTSGDTDTQYF. CDR3 bases: TGTGCCACCAGTGACAGGACTAGCGGGGACACAGATACGCAGTATTTT. The rearrangement uses TRBV24-1 and TRBJ2-3, with 12 bases fitting TRBD2. Losses at the gene ends were 4 bases for V and 2 bases for J; bases not matched to a gene: 3. The germline V gene has CDR1 KGHDR and CDR2 SFDVKD. The CDR3 has 16 amino acids.

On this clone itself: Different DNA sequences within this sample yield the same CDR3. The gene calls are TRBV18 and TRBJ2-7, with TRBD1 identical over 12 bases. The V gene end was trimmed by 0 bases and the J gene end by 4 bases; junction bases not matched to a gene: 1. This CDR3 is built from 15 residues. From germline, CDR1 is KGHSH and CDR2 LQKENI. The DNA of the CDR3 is TGTGCCAGCTCACCACCGGGACAGGGGGCGTACGAGCAGTACTTC. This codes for CASSPPGQGAYEQYF.

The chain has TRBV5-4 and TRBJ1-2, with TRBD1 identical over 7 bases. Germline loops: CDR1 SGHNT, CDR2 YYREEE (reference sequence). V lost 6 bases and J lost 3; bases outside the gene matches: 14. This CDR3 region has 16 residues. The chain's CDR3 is CASTTDRTGGYYGYTF. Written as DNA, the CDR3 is TGTGCCAGCACCACTGATAGGACAGGTGGATACTATGGCTACACCTTC.

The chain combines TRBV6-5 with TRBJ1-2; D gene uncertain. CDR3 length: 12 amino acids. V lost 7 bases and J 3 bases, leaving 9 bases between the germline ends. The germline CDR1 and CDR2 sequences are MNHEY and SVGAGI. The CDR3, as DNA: TGTGCCAGCACCGTCGGGTACTATGGCTACACCTTC. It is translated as CASTVGYYGYTF.

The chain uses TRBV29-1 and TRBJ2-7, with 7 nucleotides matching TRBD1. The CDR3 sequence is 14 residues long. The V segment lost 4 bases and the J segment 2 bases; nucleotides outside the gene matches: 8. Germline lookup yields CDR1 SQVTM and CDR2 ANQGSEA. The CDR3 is CSVAGSGGTYEQYF. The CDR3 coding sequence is TGCAGCGTTGCCGGTTCAGGGGGAACCTACGAGCAGTACTTC.

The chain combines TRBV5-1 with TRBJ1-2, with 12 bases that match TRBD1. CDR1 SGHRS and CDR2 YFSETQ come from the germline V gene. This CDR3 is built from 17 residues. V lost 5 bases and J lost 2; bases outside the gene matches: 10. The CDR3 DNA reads TGCGCCAGCAGTCAGAAGCGGGACAGGGGGCCGAACTATGGCTACACCTTC. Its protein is CASSQKRDRGPNYGYTF.

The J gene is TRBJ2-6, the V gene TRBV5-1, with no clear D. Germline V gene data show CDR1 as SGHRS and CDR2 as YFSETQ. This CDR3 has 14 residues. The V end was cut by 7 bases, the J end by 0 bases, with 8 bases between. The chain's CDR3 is CASSPSSGANVLTF. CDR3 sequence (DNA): TGCGCCAGCTCCCCTAGCTCTGGGGCCAACGTCCTGACTTTC.

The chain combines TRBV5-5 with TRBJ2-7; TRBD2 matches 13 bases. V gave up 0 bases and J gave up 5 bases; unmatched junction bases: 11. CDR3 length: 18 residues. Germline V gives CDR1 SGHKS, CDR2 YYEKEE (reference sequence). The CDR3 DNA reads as TGTGCCAGCAGCTTGGCGCAACTAGCGGGGGGGCGGTACGACGAGCAGTACTTC. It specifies CASSLAQLAGGRYDEQYF.

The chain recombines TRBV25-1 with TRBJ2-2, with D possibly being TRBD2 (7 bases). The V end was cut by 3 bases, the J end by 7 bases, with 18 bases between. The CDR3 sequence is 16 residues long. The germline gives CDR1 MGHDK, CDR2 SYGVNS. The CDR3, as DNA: TGTGCCAGCAGTGACCCCGGGGGGCATCGGGTCGGGGAGCTGTTTTTT. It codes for CASSDPGGHRVGELFF.

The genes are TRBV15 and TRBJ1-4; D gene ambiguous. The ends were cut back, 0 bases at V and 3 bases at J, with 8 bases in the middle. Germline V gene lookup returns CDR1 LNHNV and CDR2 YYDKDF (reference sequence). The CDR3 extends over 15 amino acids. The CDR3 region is CATSRDLGANEKLFF. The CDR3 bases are TGTGCCACCAGCAGAGATCTAGGTGCTAATGAAAAACTGTTTTTT.

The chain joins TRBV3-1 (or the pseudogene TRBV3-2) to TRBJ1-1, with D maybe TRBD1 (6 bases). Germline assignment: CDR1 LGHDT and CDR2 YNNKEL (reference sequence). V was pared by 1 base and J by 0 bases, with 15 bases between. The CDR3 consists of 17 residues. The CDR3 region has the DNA TGTGCCAGCAGCCAAGCCTCCAGGGGCTTCATGAACACTGAAGCTTTCTTT. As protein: CASSQASRGFMNTEAFF.

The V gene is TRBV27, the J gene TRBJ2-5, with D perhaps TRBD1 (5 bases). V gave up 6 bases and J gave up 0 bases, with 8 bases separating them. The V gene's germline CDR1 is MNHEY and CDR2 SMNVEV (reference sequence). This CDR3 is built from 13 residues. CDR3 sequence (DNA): TGTGCCAGCAGCAGACAGTACCAAGAGACCCAGTACTTC. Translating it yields CASSRQYQETQYF.

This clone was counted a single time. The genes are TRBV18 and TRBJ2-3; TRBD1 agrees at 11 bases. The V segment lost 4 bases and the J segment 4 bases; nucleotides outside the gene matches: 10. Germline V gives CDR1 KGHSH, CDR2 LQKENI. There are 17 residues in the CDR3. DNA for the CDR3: TGTGCCAGCTCACTAATAGCCCCGGGACAGGGGGCAGATACGCAGTATTTT. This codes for CASSLIAPGQGADTQYF. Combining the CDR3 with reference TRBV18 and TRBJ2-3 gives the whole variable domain NAGVMQNPRHLVRRRGQEARLRCSPMKGHSHVYWYRQLPEEGLKFMVYLQKENIIDESGMPKERFSAEFPKEGPSILRIQQVVRGDSAAYFCASSLIAPGQGADTQYFGPGTRLTVL.

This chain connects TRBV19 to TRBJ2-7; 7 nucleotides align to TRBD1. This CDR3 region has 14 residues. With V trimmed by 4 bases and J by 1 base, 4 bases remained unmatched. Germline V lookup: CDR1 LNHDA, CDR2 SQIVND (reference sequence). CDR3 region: CASSRPGQSYEQYF. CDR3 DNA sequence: TGTGCCAGTAGTAGGCCGGGACAGTCCTACGAGCAGTACTTC.

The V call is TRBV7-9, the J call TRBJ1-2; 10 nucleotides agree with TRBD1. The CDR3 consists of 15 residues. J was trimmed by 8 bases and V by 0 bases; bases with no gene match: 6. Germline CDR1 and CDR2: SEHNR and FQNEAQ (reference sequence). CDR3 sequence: CASSLAWDRGMGYTF. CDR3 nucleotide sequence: TGTGCCAGCAGCTTAGCTTGGGACAGGGGAATGGGCTACACCTTC.

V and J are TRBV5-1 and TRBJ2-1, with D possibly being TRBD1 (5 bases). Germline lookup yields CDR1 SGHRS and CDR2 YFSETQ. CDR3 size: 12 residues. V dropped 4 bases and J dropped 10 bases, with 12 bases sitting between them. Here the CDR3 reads CASSPDTWEQFF. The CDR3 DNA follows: TGCGCCAGCAGCCCGGACACCTGGGAGCAGTTCTTC. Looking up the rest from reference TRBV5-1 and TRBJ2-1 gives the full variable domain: KAGVTQTPRYLIKTRGQQVTLSCSPISGHRSVSWYQQTPGQGLQFLFEYFSETQRNKGNFPGRFSGRQFSNSRSEMNVSTLELGDSALYLCASSPDTWEQFFGPGTRLTVL.

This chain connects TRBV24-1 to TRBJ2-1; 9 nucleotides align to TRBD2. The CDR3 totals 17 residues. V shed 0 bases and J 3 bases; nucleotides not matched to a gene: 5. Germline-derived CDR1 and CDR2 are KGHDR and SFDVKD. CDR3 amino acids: CATSDLPSGTDYNEQFF. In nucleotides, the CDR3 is TGTGCCACCAGTGATTTGCCTAGCGGGACCGACTACAATGAGCAGTTCTTC.

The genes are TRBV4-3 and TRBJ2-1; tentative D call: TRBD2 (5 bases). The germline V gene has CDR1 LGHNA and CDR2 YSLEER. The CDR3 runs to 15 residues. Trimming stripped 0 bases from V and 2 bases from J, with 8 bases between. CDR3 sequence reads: CASSQDGGPYNEQFF. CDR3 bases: TGCGCCAGCAGCCAAGATGGAGGTCCCTACAATGAGCAGTTCTTC.

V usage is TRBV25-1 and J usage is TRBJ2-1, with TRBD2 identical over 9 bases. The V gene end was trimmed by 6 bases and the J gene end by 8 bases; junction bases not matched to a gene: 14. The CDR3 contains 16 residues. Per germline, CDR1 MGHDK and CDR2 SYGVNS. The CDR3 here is CASSARLAGYHDEQFF. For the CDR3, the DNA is TGTGCCAGCAGCGCCCGGCTAGCGGGGTACCACGATGAGCAGTTCTTC.